The text below deals with one T cell receptor beta chain. The table lists this clone with a few counts. Its antigen is not yet known. No base quality information exists; no much larger clone differs at one position. This sample was included in a study of blood T cell repertoires in COVID-19 (dated by TCRdb to 2020 to 2021). With regard to the full study: The collaborator samples originated in the United States, Italy and Spain and spanned the acute and convalescent phases of COVID-19. The prospective study material was composed of cDNA or gDNA derived from T cells, B-cell-depleted T cells, or PBMCs. The dataset comprised deeply sampled blood TCRbeta repertoires from subjects exposed to, actively infected with, or recovered from COVID-19. A freely available public database, intended as a resource for researchers studying the immune response to SARS-CoV-2, is where the repertoires were released. Samples came from the ongoing ImmuneRACE study (first 160 participants) plus 1,254 subjects from 6 global collaborators. Sample metadata almost always included a de-identified subject ID, COVID-19 status, age in years and sex. Where available, HLA class I and class II types were obtained from metadata supplied by the sample provider rather than from assay-based typing. Broad study findings and their caveats: The quantity of clinical and demographic metadata differed by source and by participant and was supplied without curation.

CDR1 and CDR2 are read off the germline V gene as SGDLS and YYNGEE. Including the terminal cysteine and phenylalanine, the CDR3 comprises 17 residues. The only DNA kept is the CDR3, 51 bases in frame from the first base. The germline V and J ends show losses of 4 bases and 0 bases respectively, and no gene match explains 12 bases of the junction. TCRbeta CDR3 regions were amplified from genomic DNA using the immunoSEQ Assay, a bias-controlled multiplex PCR. On the authors' methods: Nucleated cell counts per sample were estimated from amplification of reference gene primers within the assay. To quantify the absolute abundance of each unique TCRbeta CDR3 rearrangement, sequence reads were collapsed and filtered. For each sample, productive Simpson clonality was calculated as the square root of Simpson's diversity index across productive rearrangements. The clones in this table, taken by TCRdb from immuneACCESS, are in-frame only. Not every clone is retained; where verified, under half of the shortfall comes from an unresolved V gene, and the cause of the rest is unknown. Clone size and V and J calls were adopted from that table, with D and trimming inferred from the DNA. Present in this sample are 200,000 to 250,000 clones, approximately 90% of which were seen just once. Together, the top ten hold over 3% of the sample.

Participants in the prospective study were enrolled through a virtual design, were aged roughly 18 to 100 years, and lived in 24 United States geographic areas. Cohort assignment in the prospective study relied on participant-reported clinical history from a screening survey and a study questionnaire. Mobile phlebotomists in the prospective study collected whole blood, serum and a nasopharyngeal or oropharyngeal swab from every participant. Additional blood draws and questionnaires over an approximately two-month period could optionally be provided by prospective study participants. Before DNA extraction, blood samples from the prospective study were shipped at room temperature or frozen.

The sequenced sample consisted of PBMCs or T cells enriched from blood (not recorded which). This TCR derives from a woman in her forties with acute COVID-19. This sequence uses TRBV9 and TRBJ1-2; 7 bases in the middle match TRBD1. The DNA sequence is given as TGTGCCAGCAGCCCGTCCGGGACAGAGATTCCTAACTATGGCTACACCTTC. Its translation is CASSPSGTEIPNYGYTF.